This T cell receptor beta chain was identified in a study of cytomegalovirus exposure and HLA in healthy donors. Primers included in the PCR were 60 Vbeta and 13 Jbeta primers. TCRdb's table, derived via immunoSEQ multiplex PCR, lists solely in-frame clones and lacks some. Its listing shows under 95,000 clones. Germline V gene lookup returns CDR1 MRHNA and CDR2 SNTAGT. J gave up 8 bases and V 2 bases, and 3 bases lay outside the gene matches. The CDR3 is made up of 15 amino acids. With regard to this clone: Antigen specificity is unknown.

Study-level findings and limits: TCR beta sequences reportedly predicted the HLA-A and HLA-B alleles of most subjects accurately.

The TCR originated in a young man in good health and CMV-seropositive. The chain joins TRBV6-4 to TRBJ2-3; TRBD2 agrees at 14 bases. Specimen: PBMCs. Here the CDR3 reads CASSDETSGRGTQYF. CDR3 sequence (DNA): TGTGCCAGCAGTGACGAGACTAGCGGGAGGGGTACGCAGTATTTT.